The present TCR beta chain was sequenced within a study of blood T cell repertoires in COVID-19. Study as a whole: Nucleic acid was either cDNA or gDNA, and it came from T cells, B-cell-depleted T cells, or PBMCs.

Germline CDR1 is SNHLY and CDR2 is FYNNEI. V shed 6 bases, J shed 3 bases, and the junction held 3 bases outside the gene matches. This CDR3 has 14 residues. As originally analysed: Reference gene primer amplification gave estimated nucleated cell counts. Produced via immunoSEQ multiplex PCR; TCRdb's table is partial and in-frame only. V, J and clone size were drawn from that table, and D and trimming were deduced from the DNA. The sample comprises about 320,000 clones, roughly 88% of which are singletons, and 5% to 6% rests with the top ten. All recovered Cohort 3 donors got two negative PCRs, got clearance, or saw symptom resolution.

V is TRBV2 and J is TRBJ2-7; 12 positions agree with TRBD1. The receptor was derived from a man aged 25-40 years who had recovered from COVID-19. Sequencing was performed on PBMCs or T cells enriched from blood (not recorded which). The CDR3 DNA reads as TGTGCCAGCAGGGGACAGGGGGCGATCTACGAGCAGTACTTC. Residues: CASRGQGAIYEQYF.